One TCR beta chain is described in this entry. Its target is unknown. Generated by immunoSEQ multiplex PCR, the TCRdb table keeps only in-frame clones and is missing some. Of approximately 710,000 clones listed, about 92% were seen once; the top ten hold about 33%. The CDR3 sequence is 18 residues long. Germline CDR1 reads SGHRS; CDR2 reads YFSETQ. J lost 3 bases, V lost 1 base, and 12 bases had no gene match. This entry belongs to a study of shared clonotypes between healthy human individuals. Study results and limitations: There were few donors, and this limited the genetic and exposure-history diversity represented.

The TCR comes from a man aged 18-30 years in good health. Some clones in this sample may be carry-over from other donors' samples. Sequencing was carried out using memory CD8+ T cells from PBMCs. Subset of the sample: CD45RO+ cells pooled with CCR7-negative TemRA cells. The chain links TRBV5-1 to TRBJ2-7, with 11 bases that match TRBD1. The CDR3 region has the DNA TGCGCCAGCAGCTTGACCGGGCGATCGGGGACAGGGGGCTACGAGCAGTACTTC. This gives the protein CASSLTGRSGTGGYEQYF. Supplemented by reference TRBV5-1 and TRBJ2-7, the full variable domain reads KAGVTQTPRYLIKTRGQQVTLSCSPISGHRSVSWYQQTPGQGLQFLFEYFSETQRNKGNFPGRFSGRQFSNSRSEMNVSTLELGDSALYLCASSLTGRSGTGGYEQYFGPGTRLTVT.